The rows below give T cell receptor beta chains drawn from one sample of a study of control samples from healthy donors and cancer patients. Measured with immunoSEQ multiplex PCR; TCRdb has only the in-frame clones, and not every one. This sample carries approximately 14,000 clones, around three quarters of them seen once, and the ten largest clones take approximately 17%. The specimen was formalin-fixed, paraffin-embedded tissue. The receptor set was obtained from a female donor with lung cancer. The CDR3 runs from the conserved cysteine through the conserved F or W. The D gene is left open where the match is weak. Expanded clones get a size class; other rows say once, few or many, or leave the size out.

d_call: TRBD1; v_call: TRBV7-8; clone_size: NA; j_call: TRBJ2-4; cdr3_nt: TGTGCCAGCAGCGCCGGGACAGGGGGATCTATTCAGTACTTC; cdr3_aa: CASSAGTGGSIQYF
d_call: TRBD2; v_call: TRBV18; clone_size: few; j_call: TRBJ2-7; cdr3_nt: TGTGCCAGCTCATCCATAGCGGGAGACCTATCCTACGAGCAGTACTTC; cdr3_aa: CASSSIAGDLSYEQYF
d_call: NA; v_call: TRBV19; clone_size: NA; j_call: TRBJ1-5; cdr3_nt: TGTGCCAGTAGTATAGCCGGTGGCAATCAGCCCCAGCATTTT; cdr3_aa: CASSIAGGNQPQHF
d_call: TRBD1; v_call: TRBV19; clone_size: NA; j_call: TRBJ1-5; cdr3_nt: TGTGCCACTCAGGGGGAGTTTAATCAGCCCCAGCATTTT; cdr3_aa: CATQGEFNQPQHF
d_call: NA; v_call: TRBV5-6; clone_size: NA; j_call: TRBJ2-7; cdr3_nt: TGTGCCAGCAGCTTGGTCCCCCAGGGCGGCGAGCAGTACTTC; cdr3_aa: CASSLVPQGGEQYF
d_call: NA; v_call: TRBV11-2; clone_size: NA; j_call: TRBJ2-5; cdr3_nt: TGTGCCAGCAGCTTCGGACAGGAGACCCAGTACTTC; cdr3_aa: CASSFGQETQYF
d_call: NA; v_call: TRBV7-3; clone_size: NA; j_call: TRBJ1-1; cdr3_nt: TGTGCCAGCAGCTTATCATTGGACACTGAAGCTTTCTTT; cdr3_aa: CASSLSLDTEAFF
d_call: TRBD1; v_call: TRBV6-5; clone_size: NA; j_call: TRBJ1-5; cdr3_nt: TGTGCCAGCAGTTCTGGACAGGGACGCAATCAGCCCCAGCATTTT; cdr3_aa: CASSSGQGRNQPQHF
d_call: NA; v_call: TRBV20-1; clone_size: NA; j_call: TRBJ2-1; cdr3_nt: TGCAGTGCCATGACAGGCAATGAGCAGTTCTTC; cdr3_aa: CSAMTGNEQFF
d_call: TRBD2; v_call: TRBV7-2; clone_size: NA; j_call: TRBJ2-7; cdr3_nt: TGTGCCAGCAGCATCACTAGCGGGCAGCAGTACTTC; cdr3_aa: CASSITSGQQYF
d_call: TRBD2; v_call: TRBV6-5; clone_size: NA; j_call: TRBJ2-7; cdr3_nt: TGTGCCAGCAGTTACTCCAGCCTAGCGGGATCCTACGAGCAGTACTTC; cdr3_aa: CASSYSSLAGSYEQYF
d_call: TRBD2; v_call: TRBV5-6; clone_size: NA; j_call: TRBJ2-3; cdr3_nt: TGTGCCAGCAGGTCGACTAGGGACTACACAGATACGCAGTATTTT; cdr3_aa: CASRSTRDYTDTQYF
d_call: NA; v_call: TRBV10-2; clone_size: NA; j_call: TRBJ2-3; cdr3_nt: TGCGCCATCGGACTTAGTCATGCCACAGATACGCAGTATTTT; cdr3_aa: CAIGLSHATDTQYF
d_call: TRBD2; v_call: TRBV4-1; clone_size: NA; j_call: TRBJ2-7; cdr3_nt: TGCGCCAGCAGCCAAGATTCACTAGCGGGATACTACGAGCAGTACTTC; cdr3_aa: CASSQDSLAGYYEQYF
d_call: NA; v_call: TRBV13; clone_size: NA; j_call: TRBJ1-3; cdr3_nt: TGTGCCAGCAGTAAACTAGGCTCAGGAAACACCATATATTTT; cdr3_aa: CASSKLGSGNTIYF
d_call: TRBD2; v_call: TRBV5-1; clone_size: NA; j_call: TRBJ2-3; cdr3_nt: TGCGCCAGCAGCTTTAGCGGGGGGAATATTGGTACGCAGTATTTT; cdr3_aa: CASSFSGGNIGTQYF
d_call: TRBD1; v_call: TRBV18; clone_size: NA; j_call: TRBJ1-6; cdr3_nt: TGTGCCAGCTCACAATCGACAGGGGGAGACTCCTATAATTCACCCCTCCACTTT; cdr3_aa: CASSQSTGGDSYNSPLHF
d_call: TRBD2; v_call: TRBV19; clone_size: NA; j_call: TRBJ2-7; cdr3_nt: TGTGCCAGTGGGCGGGGGGGGCGGGACGAGCAGTACTTC; cdr3_aa: CASGRGGRDEQYF
d_call: NA; v_call: TRBV12-3/TRBV12-4; clone_size: NA; j_call: TRBJ1-5; cdr3_nt: TGTGCCAGCAGACCTGCGGAACAGCCCCAGCATTTT; cdr3_aa: CASRPAEQPQHF
d_call: NA; v_call: TRBV11-2; clone_size: few; j_call: TRBJ2-7; cdr3_nt: TGTGCCAGCAGTAGACGGGCTCAAGCTGAGCAGTACTTC; cdr3_aa: CASSRRAQAEQYF
d_call: TRBD2; v_call: TRBV7-9; clone_size: few; j_call: TRBJ2-3; cdr3_nt: TGTGCCAGCAGCTTTACTAGCGGGAGAGATACGCAGTATTTT; cdr3_aa: CASSFTSGRDTQYF
d_call: NA; v_call: TRBV10-3; clone_size: NA; j_call: TRBJ1-1; cdr3_nt: TGTGCCATCAGTGAAGGGAAGGGTGAAGCTTTCTTT; cdr3_aa: CAISEGKGEAFF
d_call: NA; v_call: TRBV6-5; clone_size: NA; j_call: TRBJ2-5; cdr3_nt: TGTGCCAGCAGACCCCCTAAAGGCCGGGAGACCCAGTACTTC; cdr3_aa: CASRPPKGRETQYF
d_call: NA; v_call: TRBV4-2; clone_size: NA; j_call: TRBJ1-3; cdr3_nt: TGTGCCAGCAGCCAAGATTGGGCAGGTCGAAACACCATATATTTT; cdr3_aa: CASSQDWAGRNTIYF
d_call: NA; v_call: TRBV21-1; clone_size: NA; j_call: TRBJ1-5; cdr3_nt: TGTGCCAGCACCAACAACCTCGAAGGGGCTCGGGGTAATCAGCCCCAGCATTTT; cdr3_aa: CASTNNLEGARGNQPQHF
d_call: TRBD2; v_call: TRBV27; clone_size: NA; j_call: TRBJ2-1; cdr3_nt: TGTGCCAGCAACATAGCGGGCTCCTACAATGAGCAGTTCTTC; cdr3_aa: CASNIAGSYNEQFF
d_call: TRBD2; v_call: TRBV7-3; clone_size: NA; j_call: TRBJ2-1; cdr3_nt: TGTGCCAGCAGCTCCGGACTAGCAACCTACAATGAGCAGTTCTTC; cdr3_aa: CASSSGLATYNEQFF
d_call: NA; v_call: TRBV7-2; clone_size: NA; j_call: TRBJ1-6; cdr3_nt: TGTGCCAGCAGCCAACTAGGGACGGGAAATTCACCCCTCCACTTT; cdr3_aa: CASSQLGTGNSPLHF
d_call: NA; v_call: TRBV20-1; clone_size: NA; j_call: TRBJ2-2; cdr3_nt: TGCAGTGCTAGGGGCACCGGGGAGCTGTTTTTT; cdr3_aa: CSARGTGELFF
d_call: TRBD1; v_call: TRBV4-1; clone_size: NA; j_call: TRBJ2-1; cdr3_nt: TGCGCCAGCAGCCAAGACCGGGACAGATTAACTCACTCCTACAATGAGCAGTTCTTC; cdr3_aa: CASSQDRDRLTHSYNEQFF
d_call: TRBD1; v_call: TRBV6-4; clone_size: few; j_call: TRBJ2-3; cdr3_nt: TGTGCCAGCAGTGAATTCGGGACAGGGGGCCCAGATACGCAGTATTTT; cdr3_aa: CASSEFGTGGPDTQYF
d_call: NA; v_call: TRBV6-4; clone_size: few; j_call: TRBJ2-3; cdr3_nt: TGTGCCAGCAGTGACGGGAGCACAGATACGCAGTATTTT; cdr3_aa: CASSDGSTDTQYF
d_call: NA; v_call: TRBV4-2; clone_size: few; j_call: TRBJ1-6; cdr3_nt: TGTGCCAGCAGCCAAGGTTCCAGAGACTCACCCCTCCACTTT; cdr3_aa: CASSQGSRDSPLHF
d_call: TRBD2; v_call: TRBV28; clone_size: NA; j_call: TRBJ2-5; cdr3_nt: TGTGCCAGCAGTTCCAGCGGGGGCCTTGGGACGATTGCCGAGACCCAGTACTTC; cdr3_aa: CASSSSGGLGTIAETQYF
d_call: NA; v_call: TRBV7-2; clone_size: NA; j_call: TRBJ1-2; cdr3_nt: TGTGCCAGCAGCTTAGAGAGGGCGGCTGGCTACACCTTC; cdr3_aa: CASSLERAAGYTF
d_call: NA; v_call: TRBV7-2; clone_size: NA; j_call: TRBJ2-5; cdr3_nt: TGTGCCAGCAGCTTAGAGGGCGGGGTGGGAGAGACCCAGTACTTC; cdr3_aa: CASSLEGGVGETQYF
d_call: NA; v_call: TRBV6-2/TRBV6-3; clone_size: NA; j_call: TRBJ2-1; cdr3_nt: TGTGCCAGCAGCTCTCAATACAATGAGCAGTTCTTC; cdr3_aa: CASSSQYNEQFF
d_call: NA; v_call: TRBV5-1; clone_size: NA; j_call: TRBJ2-1; cdr3_nt: TGCGCCAGCGCCGGGACTTCTTACAATGAGCAGTTCTTC; cdr3_aa: CASAGTSYNEQFF
d_call: NA; v_call: TRBV10-2; clone_size: NA; j_call: TRBJ2-5; cdr3_nt: TGCGCCAGCAGTGAGTCCCGGGGGGCCTTGCTGGGGACCCAGTACTTC; cdr3_aa: CASSESRGALLGTQYF
d_call: NA; v_call: TRBV15; clone_size: NA; j_call: TRBJ1-1; cdr3_nt: TGTGCCACCAGCAGGGCCTATCTTAGCGTCACTGAAGCTTTCTTT; cdr3_aa: CATSRAYLSVTEAFF
d_call: NA; v_call: TRBV5-1; clone_size: NA; j_call: TRBJ1-1; cdr3_nt: TGCGCCAGCTACTCACCAGGGGTAATGAACACTGAAGCTTTCTTT; cdr3_aa: CASYSPGVMNTEAFF
d_call: TRBD1; v_call: TRBV10-3; clone_size: NA; j_call: TRBJ1-1; cdr3_nt: TGTGCCAGCAGACAGGGGGTCGTCATGAACACTGAAGCTTTCTTT; cdr3_aa: CASRQGVVMNTEAFF
d_call: TRBD1; v_call: TRBV6-2/TRBV6-3; clone_size: few; j_call: TRBJ1-1; cdr3_nt: TGTGCCAGCAGCCCTCGGACAGGGGACACTGAAGCTTTCTTT; cdr3_aa: CASSPRTGDTEAFF
d_call: NA; v_call: TRBV4-3; clone_size: NA; j_call: TRBJ2-1; cdr3_nt: TGCGCCAGCAGCCAAGATTCTCACCGGAATGAGCAGTTCTTC; cdr3_aa: CASSQDSHRNEQFF
d_call: NA; v_call: TRBV4-3; clone_size: NA; j_call: TRBJ2-3; cdr3_nt: TGCGCCAGCAGCCCCGGGGTAACCCGGACAGATACGCAGTATTTT; cdr3_aa: CASSPGVTRTDTQYF
d_call: NA; v_call: TRBV7-2; clone_size: NA; j_call: TRBJ1-1; cdr3_nt: TGTGCCAGCAGCTTAATCAGGGTAAACACTGAAGCTTTCTTT; cdr3_aa: CASSLIRVNTEAFF
d_call: NA; v_call: TRBV7-2; clone_size: NA; j_call: TRBJ1-4; cdr3_nt: TGTGCCAGCGGGGGCGGACGTCGTGAAAAACTGTTTTTT; cdr3_aa: CASGGGRREKLFF
d_call: TRBD1; v_call: TRBV10-2; clone_size: NA; j_call: TRBJ1-5; cdr3_nt: TGCGCCAGCAGTCCACAGGGGGTTCAGCCCCAGCATTTT; cdr3_aa: CASSPQGVQPQHF
d_call: NA; v_call: TRBV7-8; clone_size: NA; j_call: TRBJ1-1; cdr3_nt: TGTGCCAGCAGCTTAGCGCGAGGCTGGGGTGAAGCTTTCTTT; cdr3_aa: CASSLARGWGEAFF